The clone carrying this T cell receptor (beta chain) occurred many times. Its antigen is still unknown. This entry is derived from a study of early T cells in non-severe SARS-CoV-2 infection. Study findings and constraints: VDJdb-based annotation leaned toward anti-spike CD8 responses and missed private and CD4 specificities.

TCRdb ran MiXCR on the 5' RACE reads and lists one entry per CDR3 protein. The table records around 67,000 distinct CDR3 sequences, about 11% of them present only once. Trimming took off 2 bases at V and 3 bases at J, with 8 bases between the two ends. Germline loops: CDR1 LGHDT, CDR2 YNNKEL (reference sequence). This CDR3 region has 14 residues. The receptor comes from an adult who was a healthcare worker with PCR-confirmed SARS-CoV-2 infection or an uninfected control (not recorded which). This sequence joins TRBV3-1 and TRBJ2-1, with D tentatively TRBD1 (5 bases). Sequencing was done on a sample of whole blood. As DNA, the CDR3 is TGTGCCAGCAGCCAAAAGGGGAACTACAATGAGCAGTTCTTC. Translating gives CASSQKGNYNEQFF.